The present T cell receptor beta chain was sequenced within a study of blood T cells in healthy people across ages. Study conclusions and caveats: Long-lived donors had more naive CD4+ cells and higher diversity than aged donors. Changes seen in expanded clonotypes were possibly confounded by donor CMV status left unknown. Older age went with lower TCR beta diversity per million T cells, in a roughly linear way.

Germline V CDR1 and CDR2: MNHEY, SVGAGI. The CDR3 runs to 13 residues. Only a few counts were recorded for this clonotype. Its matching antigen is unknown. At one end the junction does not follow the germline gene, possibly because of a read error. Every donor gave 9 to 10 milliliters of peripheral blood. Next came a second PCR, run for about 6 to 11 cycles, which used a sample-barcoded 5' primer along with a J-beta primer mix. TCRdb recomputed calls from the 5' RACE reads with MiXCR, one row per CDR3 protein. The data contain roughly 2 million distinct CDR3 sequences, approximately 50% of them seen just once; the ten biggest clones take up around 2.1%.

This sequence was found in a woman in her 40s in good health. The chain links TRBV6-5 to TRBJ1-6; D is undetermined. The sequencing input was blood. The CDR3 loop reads CASSYSNNSPLHF. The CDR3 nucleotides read TGTGCCAGCAGTTACTCCAATAATTCACCCCTCCACTTT.